These 22 T cell receptor beta chains originate from one sample sequenced in a study of blood T cells in healthy people across ages. A J-beta primer mix and a sample-barcoded 5' primer were used in a second PCR of about 6 to 12 cycles. TCRdb reanalysed the 5' RACE reads using MiXCR and keeps one entry per CDR3 protein. The sample has 700,000 or so distinct CDR3 sequences, 22% seen once. The sample consisted of blood. The source of these receptors is an older man in good health.

This clonotype has more than one count but fewer than ten. The J gene is TRBJ1-2, the V gene TRBV18, with D hard to call. There are 14 residues in the CDR3. The ends were cut back, 3 bases at V and 5 bases at J, with 13 bases in the middle. Looked up from germline, CDR1 is KGHSH and CDR2 is LQKENI. The CDR3 DNA sequence: TGTGCCAGCTCACCCCAGGAGAGTTTATATGGCTACACCTTC. Its translation is CASSPQESLYGYTF.

The chain couples TRBV6-4 to TRBJ1-2; D gene unclear. Trimming removed 4 bases at V and 3 bases at J, with 12 bases between. Germline loops: CDR1 MRHNA, CDR2 SNTAGT. The CDR3 sequence is 14 residues long. The DNA for the CDR3 is TGTGCCAGCAGTGGGGAGGCCCTGCACTATGGCTACACCTTC. Translation gives CASSGEALHYGYTF.

This clonotype was counted many times. The CDR3 reads CASSDSGPTNEKLFF. CDR3 DNA: TGCGCCAGCAGCGACTCAGGCCCAACTAATGAAAAACTGTTTTTT. This chain connects TRBV5-1 to TRBJ1-4; D is ambiguous. V lost 4 bases and J lost 0, with 10 bases in between. The CDR3 has 15 amino acids. Germline-derived CDR1 and CDR2 are SGHRS and YFSETQ.

The CDR3 nucleotides read TGTGCCAGCAGCCAGACCCCAACTAGAGGCAATGAGCAGTTCTTC. This translates into CASSQTPTRGNEQFF. The J gene is TRBJ2-1, the V gene TRBV3-1, with D possibly TRBD2 on 5 matching bases. This CDR3 comprises 15 residues. V dropped 3 bases and J dropped 6 bases, with 15 bases sitting between them. CDR1 is LGHDT, CDR2 YNNKEL, per germline (reference sequence).

This clonotype was seen repeatedly, ten times or more. The CDR3 nucleotides are TGTGCCAGCACCTTAAAACCGGGCGCGGGAAATGAGCAGTTCTTC. Its protein is CASTLKPGAGNEQFF. This chain links TRBV9 with TRBJ2-1; possibly TRBD2 for D (6 bases). V was shortened by 6 bases and J by 7 bases, with 20 bases between the two germline ends. Germline assignment: CDR1 SGDLS and CDR2 YYNGEE. The CDR3 consists of 15 residues.

The V and J genes are TRBV5-1 and TRBJ1-1; D unclear. The CDR3 runs to 15 residues. CDR1 and CDR2 (germline): SGHRS, YFSETQ. Trimming removed 0 bases from V and 0 bases from J, with 9 bases in between. CDR3 sequence reads: CASSLVGSMNTEAFF. CDR3 DNA sequence: TGCGCCAGCAGCTTGGTGGGCTCCATGAACACTGAAGCTTTCTTT.

This clonotype has ten or more counts. The rearrangement links TRBV6-5 to TRBJ1-1; the match to TRBD1 covers 9 bases. The CDR3 contains 14 residues. CDR1 and CDR2 (germline): MNHEY, SVGAGI. Trimming cost V 5 bases and J 1 base; bases outside gene matches: 2. CDR3 nucleotide sequence: TGTGCCAGCAGTAAACAGGGGGCGAACACTGAAGCTTTCTTT. It yields the protein CASSKQGANTEAFF.

The rearrangement uses TRBV28 and TRBJ2-3; D is possibly TRBD2 (5 bases). Trimming stripped 8 bases from V and 4 bases from J, with 7 bases between. There are 11 residues in the CDR3. From germline, CDR1 is MDHEN and CDR2 SYDVKM. In DNA, the CDR3 is TGTGCCAGCCTCGGGGCAGATACGCAGTATTTT. It yields the protein CASLGADTQYF.

This clonotype turned up a few times. This rearrangement joins TRBV5-1 to TRBJ2-6, with D perhaps matching TRBD1 (5 bases). The germline V gene encodes CDR1 SGHRS and CDR2 YFSETQ. Trimming shortened V by 0 bases and J by 2 bases, and 9 bases separated the two germline ends. This CDR3 is 16 amino acids long. CDR3 sequence (DNA): TGCGCCAGCAGCTTGGTAACAGGTCCTGGGGCCAACGTCCTGACTTTC. This encodes CASSLVTGPGANVLTF.

About this clonotype itself: A single base separates this from a much larger clone, so it may be a read error. The rearrangement uses TRBV12-3 or TRBV12-4 and TRBJ2-3, with a possible D match to TRBD2 (5 bases). V dropped 8 bases and J dropped 0 bases, with 12 bases sitting between them. The CDR3 has 14 residues. CDR3 region: CASAAGFSTDTQYF. DNA of the CDR3: TGTGCCAGCGCCGCGGGCTTTAGCACAGATACGCAGTATTTT.

This clonotype turned up a few times. V and J are TRBV10-3 and TRBJ2-5, with D possibly TRBD1 on 5 matching bases. The end of the DNA aligns better with TRBJ2-1, so the J call may be wrong. The CDR3 covers 14 residues. CDR1 and CDR2 from the germline V gene are ENHRY and SYGVKD. CDR3 DNA sequence: TGTGCCATCAGTGAGTCGGGCTCCAGGGATGAGCAGTTCTTC. It is translated as CAISESGSRDEQFF.

This clonotype came up a few times. The CDR3 nucleotides are TGTGCCAGCAGCTGGATAACGTTGGGGGATCCAGATACGCAGTATTTT. This encodes CASSWITLGDPDTQYF. The V call is TRBV7-9, the J call TRBJ2-3; D might be TRBD1 or TRBD2, each matching 5 bases. Germline CDR1 reads SEHNR; CDR2 reads FQNEAQ (reference sequence). The length of the CDR3 is 16 residues. The germline V and J ends were trimmed by 4 bases and 4 bases, with 18 bases remaining between them.

This clonotype was counted only a few times. The chain has TRBV7-8 and TRBJ2-7; tentatively, D is TRBD2 (7 bases). Trimming took off 1 base at V and 1 base at J, with 14 bases between the two ends. Germline CDR1 and CDR2: SGHVS and FQNEAQ. There are 16 residues in the CDR3. The CDR3 spells CASSLVGGAPSYEQYF. CDR3 DNA sequence: TGTGCCAGCAGCTTAGTTGGGGGGGCACCATCCTACGAGCAGTACTTC.

This clonotype was found a few times. J is TRBJ1-1 and V is TRBV6-6; D is unclear. From germline, CDR1 is MNHNY and CDR2 SVGAGI (reference sequence). Trimming took off 6 bases at V and 8 bases at J, with 13 bases between the two ends. CDR3 size: 12 residues. This chain's CDR3 is CASSPPRAEAFF. DNA for the CDR3: TGTGCCAGCAGCCCCCCGCGGGCGGAAGCTTTCTTT.

This chain connects TRBV5-6 to TRBJ2-5; no reliable D call. Germline loops: CDR1 SGHDT, CDR2 YYEEEE. The CDR3 has 13 amino acids. V lost 2 bases and J lost 1, with 6 bases in between. This chain's CDR3 is CASSFYTQETQYF. In DNA form, the CDR3 reads TGTGCCAGCAGCTTTTACACCCAAGAGACCCAGTACTTC.

This clonotype has only a few counts. This sequence joins TRBV5-1 and TRBJ2-1; 7 bases line up with TRBD2. The V gene end was trimmed by 4 bases and the J gene end by 5 bases; junction bases not matched to a gene: 9. The CDR3 totals 15 residues. Germline values: CDR1 SGHRS, CDR2 YFSETQ. The CDR3 loop reads CASSPLGGGNNEQFF. The CDR3 region has the DNA TGCGCCAGCAGCCCACTTGGCGGGGGTAACAATGAGCAGTTCTTC.

In its sample, this clonotype was seen a few times. The rearrangement joins TRBV28 to TRBJ1-2; D gene unclear. The germline gives CDR1 MDHEN, CDR2 SYDVKM. The CDR3 has 13 amino acids. V was shortened by 8 bases and J by 8 bases, with 18 bases between the two germline ends. The CDR3 sequence: CASSGGVGRGYTF. In DNA, the CDR3 is TGTGCCAGCTCCGGAGGAGTCGGAAGAGGCTACACCTTC.

This clonotype was found a few times. V and J are TRBV4-3 and TRBJ2-1; D not certain. V dropped 4 bases and J dropped 6 bases, with 10 bases sitting between them. Germline CDR1 reads LGHNA; CDR2 reads YSLEER. The CDR3 is 13 amino acids. The CDR3: CASSLTRSNEQFF. CDR3 bases: TGCGCCAGCAGCCTCACACGCTCCAATGAGCAGTTCTTC.

This clonotype occurred a few times. The chain employs TRBV28 and TRBJ1-3, with 8 bases matching TRBD1. This CDR3 comprises 15 residues. Germline assignment: CDR1 MDHEN and CDR2 SYDVKM. With V trimmed by 2 bases and J by 2 bases, 2 bases remained unmatched. CDR3 sequence: CASSLPTGAGNTIYF. The CDR3 nucleotides are TGTGCCAGCAGTTTACCGACAGGGGCTGGAAACACCATATATTTT.

The chain joins TRBV29-1 to TRBJ2-2; D uncertain. The CDR3 length is 15 residues. Germline CDR1 SQVTM, CDR2 ANQGSEA. Trimming stripped 7 bases from V and 0 bases from J, with 15 bases between. DNA for the CDR3: TGCAGCGCCAGCCCGCTGGGGTCGAACACCGGGGAGCTGTTTTTT. It yields the protein CSASPLGSNTGELFF.

In regard to this clonotype: A junction boundary mismatches the germline segment, possibly from a read error. The chain is built from TRBV10-3 and TRBJ2-5; D call uncertain. Germline V CDR1 and CDR2: ENHRY, SYGVKD. The CDR3 runs to 13 residues. The CDR3 nucleotides are TGTGCCATCAGTGACAGGACGACGGAGACCCCGTACTTC. Amino acids: CAISDRTTETPYF.

At least ten counts were recorded for this clonotype. The chain employs TRBV28 and TRBJ1-1; a weak D match, TRBD1 (5 bases). CDR1 is MDHEN, CDR2 SYDVKM, per germline. The CDR3 spans 14 residues. Deletions cut 6 bases from V and 10 bases from J, with 21 bases between. The CDR3 protein is CASRSLTGTRGAFF. DNA for the CDR3: TGTGCCAGCAGATCACTTACCGGGACCCGGGGAGCTTTCTTT.